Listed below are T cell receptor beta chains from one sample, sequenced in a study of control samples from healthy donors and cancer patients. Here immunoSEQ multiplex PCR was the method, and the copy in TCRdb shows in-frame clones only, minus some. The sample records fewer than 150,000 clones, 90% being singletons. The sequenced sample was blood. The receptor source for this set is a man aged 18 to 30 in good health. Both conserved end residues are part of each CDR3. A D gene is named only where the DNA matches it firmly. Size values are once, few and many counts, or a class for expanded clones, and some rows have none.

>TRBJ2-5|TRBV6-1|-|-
CASSEKAGTVDYRGQETQYF
TGTGCCAGCAGTGAAAAGGCCGGGACAGTGGACTATCGGGGACAAGAGACCCAGTACTTC
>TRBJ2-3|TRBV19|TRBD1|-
CASSIDLSGGRDTQYF
TGTGCCAGTAGTATAGATCTATCAGGGGGCCGGGATACGCAGTATTTT
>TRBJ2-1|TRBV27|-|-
CASSLSGTLYNEQFF
TGTGCCAGCAGTTTATCTGGGACACTCTACAATGAGCAGTTCTTC
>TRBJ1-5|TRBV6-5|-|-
CASSYNWGSDQPQHF
TGTGCCAGCAGTTACAATTGGGGTTCGGATCAGCCCCAGCATTTT
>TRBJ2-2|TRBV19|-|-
CASRPGVTGELFF
TGTGCCAGTAGGCCAGGGGTCACCGGGGAGCTGTTTTTT
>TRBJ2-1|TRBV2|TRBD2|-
CASSHDRATAGGRSYNEQFF
TGTGCCAGCAGTCATGACAGGGCGACAGCGGGGGGGCGATCCTACAATGAGCAGTTCTTC
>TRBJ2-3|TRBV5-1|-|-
CASTTDNTDTQYF
TGCGCCAGCACTACCGATAACACAGATACGCAGTATTTT
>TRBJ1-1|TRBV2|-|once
CASSATGTEAFF
TGTGCCAGCAGTGCGACAGGCACTGAAGCTTTCTTT
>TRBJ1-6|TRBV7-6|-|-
CASSLYTGNSPLHF
TGTGCCAGCAGCTTATATACAGGGAATTCACCCCTCCACTTT
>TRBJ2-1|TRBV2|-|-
CGGATYNEQFF
TGTGGGGGGGCTACTTACAATGAGCAGTTCTTC
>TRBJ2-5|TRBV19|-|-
CASSSPGRGETQYF
TGTGCCAGTAGTAGTCCAGGGCGAGGAGAGACCCAGTACTTC
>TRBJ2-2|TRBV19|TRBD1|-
CASSPQGAGTGELFF
TGTGCCAGTAGTCCCCAGGGGGCTGGTACCGGGGAGCTGTTTTTT
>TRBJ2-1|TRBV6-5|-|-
CASSRGLNKRNEQFF
TGTGCCAGCAGCCGCGGACTTAACAAGAGGAATGAGCAGTTCTTC
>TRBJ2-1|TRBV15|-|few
CATSRGGNNEQFF
TGTGCCACCAGCAGAGGGGGGAACAATGAGCAGTTCTTC
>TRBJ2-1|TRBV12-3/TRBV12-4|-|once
CASSSRAHPQLF
TGTGCCAGCAGTTCCCGGGCACACCCCCAGCTCTTC